This T cell receptor beta chain was sequenced in a study of T cells in Graves' hyperthyroidism and ophthalmopathy. This clonotype occurred many times. Germline V gene lookup returns CDR1 MNHEY and CDR2 SVGEGT. V was clipped by 4 bases and J by 2 bases, with 14 bases between them. The CDR3 consists of 15 residues. What was amplified from RNA transcripts were TCR beta CDR3 regions. HTBI primers were the set used in a first-round RT-PCR of the TCR CDR3. TCRdb fed the multiplex PCR reads into MiXCR, producing one record per CDR3 protein. The table shows 300,000 to 400,000 distinct CDR3 sequences, with 15% to 20% occurring only once.

The sequencing sample was made of blood. The sequence was obtained from a woman in her forties or fifties with Graves' hyperthyroidism. V gene TRBV6-2 or TRBV6-3 combines with J gene TRBJ1-1; possibly TRBD1 for D (5 bases). This chain's CDR3 is CASSWGINPNTEAFF. CDR3 nucleotide sequence: TGTGCCAGCAGTTGGGGCATAAACCCCAACACTGAAGCTTTCTTT.